This is a list of T cell receptor beta chains from one sample in a study of radiotherapy plus CTLA-4 blockade in lung cancer. Only in-frame clones appear in the TCRdb table, and some are missing; sequencing was by immunoSEQ multiplex PCR. The table shows roughly 51,000 clones, with approximately 86% occurring only once. Here the sequenced sample was peripheral blood, taken from a patient treated with radiotherapy plus ipilimumab. The origin of the receptors is a human donor with non-small cell lung cancer that progressed on radiotherapy plus ipilimumab. Some clones in this sample may be carry-over from other donors' samples. Both conserved end residues are part of each CDR3. The order of the fields is D gene, J gene, clone size, V gene, CDR3 DNA, CDR3 protein. The D gene is left open where the match is weak. Clone size is not always given. Where it is, it says once, few, many or a class for expanded clones.

>-|TRBJ1-4|-|TRBV30
TGTGCCTGGAGTGTTCCAGCAACTAATGAAAAACTGTTTTTT
CAWSVPATNEKLFF
>TRBD1|TRBJ2-1|-|TRBV30
TGTGCCTGGAGTGTAGAGACAGGGGGCTACAATGAGCAGTTCTTC
CAWSVETGGYNEQFF
>TRBD1|TRBJ2-7|-|TRBV29-1
TGCAGCGTTGAAGACCGTCGACGGACAGGGGGCAGGGACGAGCAGTACTTC
CSVEDRRRTGGRDEQYF
>-|TRBJ2-4|-|TRBV29-1
TGCAGCGTTGAGGCTTGGGAGGCCTCGAACATTCAGTACTTC
CSVEAWEASNIQYF
>TRBD1|TRBJ2-7|hyperexpanded|TRBV19
TGTGCCAGTAGCGACGGGACAGGGTTAATCTACGAGCAGTACTTC
CASSDGTGLIYEQYF
>-|TRBJ1-1|-|TRBV6-6
TGTGCCAGCAGTTTATCCCCGATATACAGGAACACTGAAGCTTTCTTT
CASSLSPIYRNTEAFF
>-|TRBJ2-3|-|TRBV18
TGTGCCAGCTCACAGGGGGTGGCAGATACGCAGTATTTT
CASSQGVADTQYF
>TRBD2|TRBJ2-3|-|TRBV27
TGTGCCAGCAGAGGCGGAGCGGGGGTAGATACGCAGTATTTT
CASRGGAGVDTQYF
>-|TRBJ1-6|-|TRBV7-2
TGTGCCAGCAAATACAGTGGTGGCGATGATTCACCCCTCCACTTT
CASKYSGGDDSPLHF
>-|TRBJ2-7|-|TRBV4-1
TGCGCCAGCAGCCAAGAACCCCCCCACGGCTCCTACGAGCAGTACTTC
CASSQEPPHGSYEQYF
>TRBD1|TRBJ2-7|-|TRBV27
TGTGCCAGCAGTTTTGTCCGGGACAGCCCCACCTACGAGCAGTACTTC
CASSFVRDSPTYEQYF
>TRBD1|TRBJ2-7|once|TRBV4-1
TGCGCCAGCAGCCACGGGACAGGGGAAGAGGAGCAGTACTTC
CASSHGTGEEEQYF
>TRBD2|TRBJ2-7|once|TRBV5-6
TGTGCCAGCAGCCCACTAGCGGGAACTTACGAGCAGTACTTC
CASSPLAGTYEQYF
>TRBD2|TRBJ2-3|-|TRBV7-3
TGTGCCAGCAGCGCGACTAGCTCGAGAGCAGATACGCAGTATTTT
CASSATSSRADTQYF
>-|TRBJ2-3|-|TRBV6-6
TGTGCCAGCAGTTCCACTACGGGAACAGATACGCAGTATTTT
CASSSTTGTDTQYF
>-|TRBJ1-1|few|TRBV29-1
TGCAGCGTCAGGGTTTTGCGGACTGAAGCTTTCTTT
CSVRVLRTEAFF
>TRBD2|TRBJ2-3|-|TRBV13
TGTGCCAGCGGTACTAGCGGGAGCACAGATACGCAGTATTTT
CASGTSGSTDTQYF
>-|TRBJ2-7|medium-sized|TRBV14
TGTGCCAGCAGCCAAGGGGCAGGGGCCGAGCAGTACTTC
CASSQGAGAEQYF
>TRBD1|TRBJ1-1|once|TRBV28
TGTGCCAGCAGTTCTCCCAAGGGACAGGGCAGGGCTGAAGCTTTCTTT
CASSSPKGQGRAEAFF
>-|TRBJ2-1|-|TRBV6-5
TGTGCCAGCAGTTCTCAGGGTTCCAATGAGCAGTTCTTC
CASSSQGSNEQFF
>-|TRBJ2-7|-|TRBV11-2
TGTGCCAGCAGCTTAGGGGCGGAGGCCTACGAGCAGTACTTC
CASSLGAEAYEQYF
>-|TRBJ1-5|-|TRBV4-1
TGCGCCAGCAGCCAAGCCCAACAGAATCAGCCCCAGCATTTT
CASSQAQQNQPQHF
>TRBD2|TRBJ2-4|-|TRBV27
TGTGCCAGCAGTCCCTCCGGGACTAGCACCAAAAACATTCAGTACTTC
CASSPSGTSTKNIQYF
>TRBD2|TRBJ2-1|once|TRBV29-1
TGCACCCCGATCCCCACCTGGCCTAGCGGGAACCATAGCTCCTACAATGAGCAGTTCTTC
CTPIPTWPSGNHSSYNEQFF
>TRBD1|TRBJ2-1|few|TRBV30
TGTGCCTGGAGTCAGACAGGGGCCGCTGGGCTGATCAATGAGCAGTTCTTC
CAWSQTGAAGLINEQFF
>-|TRBJ2-3|-|TRBV2
TGTGCCAGCAGAGTTCGCGGGGGCTTCCCGACAGATACGCAGTATTTT
CASRVRGGFPTDTQYF
>-|TRBJ1-2|-|TRBV28
TGTGCCAGCAGTTCGTTGGACACATATAACTATGGCTACACCTTC
CASSSLDTYNYGYTF
>TRBD2|TRBJ2-7|-|TRBV4-2
TGTGCCAGCAGCCGGCCACGGACTAGCGGGGGCTACGAGCAGTACTTC
CASSRPRTSGGYEQYF
>-|TRBJ1-2|few|TRBV27
TGTGCCAGCAGTCCGGAGGTACGGGGATCGGGCTACACCTTC
CASSPEVRGSGYTF
>-|TRBJ2-6|-|TRBV6-5
TGTGCCGGCAGTTACTCCAGATCTGGGGCCAACGTCCTGACTTTC
CAGSYSRSGANVLTF
>TRBD2|TRBJ2-6|-|TRBV2
TGTGCCACTGGGGGGGTTGCCTCTGGGGCCAACGTCCTGACTTTC
CATGGVASGANVLTF
>-|TRBJ1-1|-|TRBV12-5
TGTGCTAGTGGTTTGGCCCTTCCGGACAGGAACACTGAAGCTTTCTTT
CASGLALPDRNTEAFF
>TRBD1|TRBJ1-2|-|TRBV28
TGTGCCAGCAGCCCGGGACAGGGCTTCTATGGCTACACCTTC
CASSPGQGFYGYTF
>TRBD1|TRBJ2-2|-|TRBV7-8
TGTGCCAGCAGCTTAGCAGGACAGGGGTCCGGGGAGCTGTTTTTT
CASSLAGQGSGELFF
>TRBD1|TRBJ1-2|-|TRBV11-2
TGTGCCAGCAGCTCGGAAGGCAGGGGGCAGGGCTACACCTTC
CASSSEGRGQGYTF
>-|TRBJ1-2|-|TRBV7-9
TGTGCCAGCAGCTTAGAGGGGATAGCTAACTATGGCTACACCTTC
CASSLEGIANYGYTF
>TRBD1|TRBJ1-5|-|TRBV6-1
TGTGCCAGCAGTAGGACAGGGGGCAGGGATCAGCCCCAGCATTTT
CASSRTGGRDQPQHF
>TRBD2|TRBJ2-1|-|TRBV6-5
TGTGCCAGCAGTTACGGGGGACTAGAACTCTACAATGAGCAGTTCTTC
CASSYGGLELYNEQFF